This TCR beta chain is drawn from a study of T cell repertoires in cytomegalovirus infection. On the study more broadly: Public TCR beta signature analysis indicated the presence of both CMV infection and matching HLA type. Study-level findings and limits: The ex vivo response was dominated by HLA-C-restricted CMV-specific TCR beta clonotypes. Identification of carriers of CMV plus the relevant HLA was achieved through cumulative public TCR beta family frequency.

TCRdb itself ran the reads through MiXCR, one entry per CDR3 protein. The sample contains under 350,000 distinct CDR3 sequences, more than 8% of which appear only once. Germline CDR1 reads MNHEY; CDR2 reads SMNVEV (reference sequence). CDR3 size: 14 residues. The ends were cut back, 3 bases at V and 0 bases at J, with 9 bases in the middle. Note on this clonotype: Its antigen is currently unknown.

The TCR sequence derives from a human donor in good health (CMV status not recorded). Some clones in this sample may be carry-over from other donors' samples. The rearrangement uses TRBV27 and TRBJ2-7; D is unclear. The sample taken for sequencing was PBMCs. In nucleotides, the CDR3 is TGTGCCAGCAGTTTCTTGCAGAGCTCCTACGAGCAGTACTTC. It specifies CASSFLQSSYEQYF.